Listed below are T cell receptor beta chains from one sample, sequenced in a study of T-cell memory formation after mild COVID-19. Each CDR3 protein is one row after TCRdb ran MiXCR on the 5' RACE reads. The data hold 300,000 to 350,000 distinct CDR3 sequences, with roughly 15% observed a single time. Source material: PBMCs or a T cell subset sorted from them (not recorded which). The receptors come from a man aged 18 to 35 who had mild COVID-19 (a few samples of this study predate the infection). Cell type and time point are not known. Both conserved end residues are part of each CDR3. The D gene is left open where the match is weak. Clone sizes are given selectively: once, few, many, or a class where the clone is expanded.

d_call,clone_size,v_call,j_call,cdr3_nt,cdr3_aa
-,many,TRBV27,TRBJ2-7,TGTGCCAGCCGAGAAGCGCAGCCACCCTACGAGCAGTACTTC,CASREAQPPYEQYF
-,few,TRBV19,TRBJ1-6,TGTGCCAGTACCCCCTACCCCTATCATCCAGGGGTGAGGGATTCACCCCTCCACTTT,CASTPYPYHPGVRDSPLHF
TRBD1,few,TRBV10-3,TRBJ2-5,TGTGCCTCCAGGGGGTTCAGAGAGACCCAGTACTTC,CASRGFRETQYF
TRBD2,few,TRBV4-2,TRBJ2-1,TGTGCCAGCAGCCAGTTAGCGGGGCAGTACAATGAGCAGTTCTTC,CASSQLAGQYNEQFF
TRBD1,-,TRBV7-2,TRBJ2-4,TGTGCCAGCAGCTTAAGAGGACAGGGAGGAAACATTCAGTACTTC,CASSLRGQGGNIQYF
-,few,TRBV7-9,TRBJ2-1,TGTGCCAGCAACTCCCCCGACACGCCATACGGAAATGAGCAGTTCTTC,CASNSPDTPYGNEQFF
-,-,TRBV20-1,TRBJ2-6,TGCAGTGCTAGGGGCGGGGCCAACGTCCTGACTTTC,CSARGGANVLTF
-,few,TRBV4-1,TRBJ2-7,TGCGCCAGCAGCCAAGAACCACGGGGTCTCGAGCAGTACTTC,CASSQEPRGLEQYF
-,few,TRBV6-1,TRBJ2-3,TGTGCCAGCAGTACAGGGAGTACTAGCACAGATACGCAGTATTTT,CASSTGSTSTDTQYF
-,many,TRBV27,TRBJ2-1,TGTGCCAGCAGTTTAGGGGAGAGATCGAAGCAGTTCTTC,CASSLGERSKQFF
-,-,TRBV5-1,TRBJ2-1,TGCGCCAGCAGCTTGACTAGGTTTCCCTACAATGAGCAGTTCTTC,CASSLTRFPYNEQFF
-,-,TRBV7-6,TRBJ2-1,TGTGCCAGCAGCTTAGGCGGGGCTGGGTCCTACAATGAGCAGTTCTTC,CASSLGGAGSYNEQFF
-,-,TRBV5-1,TRBJ2-2,TGCGCCAGCAGCTTGGTTTTGACTAATTTGGGCCCGACGCTGTTTTTT,CASSLVLTNLGPTLFF
-,few,TRBV29-1,TRBJ2-3,TGCAGCGTTTCCGGAGGGGGGGCGGCAGATACGCAGTATTTT,CSVSGGGAADTQYF
TRBD1,-,TRBV7-3,TRBJ2-5,TGTGCCAGCAGCGTCGGACAGGGAAAGACCCAGTACTTC,CASSVGQGKTQYF
-,few,TRBV28,TRBJ2-1,TGTGCCAGCAGTACCACCCCACAGGCCCAATTTTACAATGAGCAGTTCTTC,CASSTTPQAQFYNEQFF
-,few,TRBV7-2,TRBJ2-1,TGTGCCAGCAGCTTTGGGACGTGGGATGAGCAGTTCTTC,CASSFGTWDEQFF
-,-,TRBV7-2,TRBJ2-2,TGTGCCAGCAGCCCCACGTCGACTCCTACCGGGGAGCTGTTTTTT,CASSPTSTPTGELFF
-,once,TRBV6-5,TRBJ1-3,TGTGCCAGCAGCCCAGGATTGGGCATATATTTT,CASSPGLGIYF
-,few,TRBV4-2,TRBJ1-1,TGTGCCAGCAGCCAAGTGGCGTTCCAGGGTTTTGGCACTGAAGCTTTCTTT,CASSQVAFQGFGTEAFF
-,few,TRBV10-3,TRBJ1-1,TGTGCCATCAGCCCGTCGGCAGAGAACACTGAAGCTTTCTTT,CAISPSAENTEAFF
TRBD1,few,TRBV7-2,TRBJ1-2,TGTGCCAGCAGCGCCGCCAGACCGGGACAGGGGGCGGGCTATGGCTACACCTTC,CASSAARPGQGAGYGYTF
-,-,TRBV12-3/TRBV12-4,TRBJ1-1,TGTGCCAGCACCTCAATCGCCGGGACTGAAGCTTTCTTT,CASTSIAGTEAFF